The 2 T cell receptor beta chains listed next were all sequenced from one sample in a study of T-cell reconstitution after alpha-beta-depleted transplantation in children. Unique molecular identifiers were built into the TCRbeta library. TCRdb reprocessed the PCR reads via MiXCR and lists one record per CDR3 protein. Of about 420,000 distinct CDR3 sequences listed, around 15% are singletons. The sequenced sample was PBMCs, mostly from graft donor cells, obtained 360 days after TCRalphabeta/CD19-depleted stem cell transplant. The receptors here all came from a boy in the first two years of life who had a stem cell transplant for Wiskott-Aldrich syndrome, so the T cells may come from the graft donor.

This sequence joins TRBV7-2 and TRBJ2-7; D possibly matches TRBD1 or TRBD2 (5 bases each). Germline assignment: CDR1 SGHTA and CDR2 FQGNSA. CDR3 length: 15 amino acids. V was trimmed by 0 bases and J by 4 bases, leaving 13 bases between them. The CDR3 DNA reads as TGTGCCAGCAGCTTAGCCTGGGACCCGAGATACGAGCAGTACTTC. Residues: CASSLAWDPRYEQYF. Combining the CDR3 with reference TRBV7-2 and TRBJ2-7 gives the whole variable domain GAGVSQSPSNKVTEKGKDVELRCDPISGHTALYWYRQSLGQGLEFLIYFQGNSAPDKSGLPSDRFSAERTGGSVSTLTIQRTQQEDSAVYLCASSLAWDPRYEQYFGPGTRLTVT.

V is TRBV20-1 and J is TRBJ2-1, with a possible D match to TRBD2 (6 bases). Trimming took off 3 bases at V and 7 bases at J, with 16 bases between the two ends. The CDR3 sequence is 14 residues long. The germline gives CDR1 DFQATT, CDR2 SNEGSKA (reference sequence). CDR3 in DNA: TGCAGTGCTAGCATGGCTAGCGTCGGGAATGAGCAGTTCTTC. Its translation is CSASMASVGNEQFF.